This TCR beta chain was identified in a study of cytomegalovirus exposure and HLA in healthy donors. Overall study results and limits: TCR beta V- and J-gene trimming, according to a later analysis, was linked to a missense DCLRE1C variant. According to an earlier analysis, most TCR beta V segments yielded productive rearrangements about 90% or about 30% of the time.

The PCR ran on 60 Vbeta and 13 Jbeta primers. Using immunoSEQ multiplex PCR, the repertoire was profiled, and TCRdb retains in-frame clones only, with some absent. The sample has roughly 110,000 clones; about four fifths are singletons. With respect to this clone: Antigen unknown.

CDR1 GTSNPN and CDR2 SVGIG come from the germline V gene (reference sequence). The CDR3 is 13 residues long. J lost 3 bases, V lost 1 base, and 3 bases had no gene match. Sequenced material: PBMCs. The chain links TRBV30 to TRBJ2-7; the match to TRBD1 covers 7 bases. The origin of this receptor is a woman between 50 and 59 years old in good health and CMV-seropositive. The CDR3 loop reads CAWSGTGHYEQYF. For the CDR3, the DNA is TGTGCCTGGAGTGGGACAGGACACTACGAGCAGTACTTC.